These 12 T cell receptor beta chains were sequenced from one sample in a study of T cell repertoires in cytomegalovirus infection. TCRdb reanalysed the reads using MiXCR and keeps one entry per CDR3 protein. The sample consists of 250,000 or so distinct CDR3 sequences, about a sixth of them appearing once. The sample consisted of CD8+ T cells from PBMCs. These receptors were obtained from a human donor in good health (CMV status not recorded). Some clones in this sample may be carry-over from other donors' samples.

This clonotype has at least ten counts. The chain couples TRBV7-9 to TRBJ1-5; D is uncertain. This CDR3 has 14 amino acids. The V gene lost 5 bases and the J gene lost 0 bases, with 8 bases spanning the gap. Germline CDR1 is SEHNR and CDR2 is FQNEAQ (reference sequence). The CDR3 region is CASSPADSNQPQHF. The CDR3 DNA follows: TGTGCCAGCAGCCCGGCCGATAGCAATCAGCCCCAGCATTTT.

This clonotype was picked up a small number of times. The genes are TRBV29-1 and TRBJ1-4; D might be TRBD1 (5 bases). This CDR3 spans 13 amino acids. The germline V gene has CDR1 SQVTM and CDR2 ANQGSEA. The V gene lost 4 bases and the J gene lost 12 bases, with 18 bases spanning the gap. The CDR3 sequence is CSVGQSNRVELFF. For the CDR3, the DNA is TGCAGCGTTGGACAGTCTAACCGGGTGGAACTGTTTTTT.

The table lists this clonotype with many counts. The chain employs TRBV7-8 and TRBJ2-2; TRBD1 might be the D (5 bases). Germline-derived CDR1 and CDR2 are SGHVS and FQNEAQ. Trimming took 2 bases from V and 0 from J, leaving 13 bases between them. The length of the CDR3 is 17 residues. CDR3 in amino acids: CASSLNTGHANTGELFF. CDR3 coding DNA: TGTGCCAGCAGCTTAAACACAGGCCACGCGAACACCGGGGAGCTGTTTTTT.

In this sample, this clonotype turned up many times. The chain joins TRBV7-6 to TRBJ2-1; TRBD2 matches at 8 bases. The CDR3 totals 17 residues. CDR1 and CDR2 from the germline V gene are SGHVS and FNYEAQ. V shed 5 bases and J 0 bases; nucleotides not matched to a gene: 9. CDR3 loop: CASSRRLAPSSYNEQFF. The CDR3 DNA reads TGTGCCAGCAGCCGTCGACTAGCGCCGAGCTCCTACAATGAGCAGTTCTTC.

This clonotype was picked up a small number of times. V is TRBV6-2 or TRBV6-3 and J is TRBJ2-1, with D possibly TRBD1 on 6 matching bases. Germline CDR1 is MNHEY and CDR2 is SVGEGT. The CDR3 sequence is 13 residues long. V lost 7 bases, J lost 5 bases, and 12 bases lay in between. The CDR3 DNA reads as TGTGCCAGCAAACACAGGGTCCACAATGAGCAGTTCTTC. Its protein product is CASKHRVHNEQFF.

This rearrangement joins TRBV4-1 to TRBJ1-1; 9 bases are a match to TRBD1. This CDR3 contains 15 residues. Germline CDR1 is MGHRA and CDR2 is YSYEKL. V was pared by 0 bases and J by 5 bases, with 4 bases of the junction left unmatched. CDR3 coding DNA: TGCGCCAGCAGCCAAGAGACAGGGGGGGGGACTGAAGCTTTCTTT. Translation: CASSQETGGGTEAFF.

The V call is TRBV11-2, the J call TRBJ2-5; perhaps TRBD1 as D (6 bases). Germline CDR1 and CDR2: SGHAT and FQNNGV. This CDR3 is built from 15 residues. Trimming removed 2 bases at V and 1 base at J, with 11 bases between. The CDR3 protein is CASSLSWGRQETQYF. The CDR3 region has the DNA TGTGCCAGCAGCTTAAGCTGGGGGCGCCAAGAGACCCAGTACTTC.

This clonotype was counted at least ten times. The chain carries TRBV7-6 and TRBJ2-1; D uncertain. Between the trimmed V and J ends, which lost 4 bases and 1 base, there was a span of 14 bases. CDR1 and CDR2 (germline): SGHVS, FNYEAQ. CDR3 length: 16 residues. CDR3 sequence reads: CASSSYGVGSYNEQFF. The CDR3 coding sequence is TGTGCCAGCAGCTCCTATGGCGTGGGATCCTACAATGAGCAGTTCTTC. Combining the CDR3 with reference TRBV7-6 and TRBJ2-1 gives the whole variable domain GAGVSQSPRYKVTKRGQDVALRCDPISGHVSLYWYRQALGQGPEFLTYFNYEAQQDKSGLPNDRFSAERPEGSISTLTIQRTEQRDSAMYRCASSSYGVGSYNEQFFGPGTRLTVL.

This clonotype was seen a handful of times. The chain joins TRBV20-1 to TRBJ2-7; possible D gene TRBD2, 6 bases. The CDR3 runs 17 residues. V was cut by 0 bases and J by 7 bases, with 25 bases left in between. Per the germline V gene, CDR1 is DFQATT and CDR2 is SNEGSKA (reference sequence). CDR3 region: CSARDRQWGDSSREQYF. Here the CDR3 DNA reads TGCAGTGCTAGAGACCGCCAGTGGGGGGACTCCTCCCGGGAGCAGTACTTC.

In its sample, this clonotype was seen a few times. The CDR3 here is CASSLQTGEYSPLHF. DNA of the CDR3: TGTGCCAGCAGCTTGCAAACGGGGGAATATTCACCCCTCCACTTT. The chain recombines TRBV5-4 with TRBJ1-6, with D perhaps TRBD1 (5 bases). The ends were cut back, 1 base at V and 8 bases at J, with 13 bases in the middle. This CDR3 comprises 15 residues. The germline CDR1 and CDR2 sequences are SGHNT and YYREEE (reference sequence).

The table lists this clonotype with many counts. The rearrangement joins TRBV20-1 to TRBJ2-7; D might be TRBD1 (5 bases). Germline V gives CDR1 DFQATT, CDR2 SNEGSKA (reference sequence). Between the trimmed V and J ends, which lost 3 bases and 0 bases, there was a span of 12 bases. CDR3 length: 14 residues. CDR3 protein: CSASEDTRSYEQYF. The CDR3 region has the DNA TGCAGTGCTAGCGAGGACACCCGCTCCTACGAGCAGTACTTC.

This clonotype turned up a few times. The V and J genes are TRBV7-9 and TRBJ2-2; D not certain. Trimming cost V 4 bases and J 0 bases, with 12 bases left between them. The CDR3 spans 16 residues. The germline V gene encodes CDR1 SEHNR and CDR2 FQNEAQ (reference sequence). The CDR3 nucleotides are TGTGCCAGCAGCTCCGGAGATTACGCGAACACCGGGGAGCTGTTTTTT. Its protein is CASSSGDYANTGELFF.